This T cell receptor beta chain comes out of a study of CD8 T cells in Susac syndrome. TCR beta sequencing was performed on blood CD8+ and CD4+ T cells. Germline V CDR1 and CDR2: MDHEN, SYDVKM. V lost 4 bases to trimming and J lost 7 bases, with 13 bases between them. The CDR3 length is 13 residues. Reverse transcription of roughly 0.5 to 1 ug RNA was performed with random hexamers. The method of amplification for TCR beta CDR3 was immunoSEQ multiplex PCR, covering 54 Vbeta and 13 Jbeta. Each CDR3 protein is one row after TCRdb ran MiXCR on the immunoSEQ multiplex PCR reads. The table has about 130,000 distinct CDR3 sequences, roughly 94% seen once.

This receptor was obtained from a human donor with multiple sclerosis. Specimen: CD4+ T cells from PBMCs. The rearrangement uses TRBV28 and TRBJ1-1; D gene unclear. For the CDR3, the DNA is TGTGCCAGCAGTTCCCGGGCTGTCAGTGAAGCTTTCTTT. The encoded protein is CASSSRAVSEAFF.